This TCR beta chain was sequenced in a study of blood T cells in healthy people across ages. Study-wide background: For every two T cells, template switching captured about one barcoded beta molecule.

Together with a sample-barcoded 5' primer, a J-beta primer mix was included in a second PCR lasting 7 to 11 cycles. TCRdb used MiXCR to reprocess the 5' RACE reads, holding one entry per CDR3 protein. The repertoire holds 650,000 to 1,000,000 distinct CDR3 sequences, with approximately 35% as singletons. The origin of this receptor is a man aged 18 to 35 in good health. The sequencing input was blood.

CDR3 region: CSVRGGGTAGGTEAFF. CDR3 DNA: TGCAGCGTTAGGGGGGGCGGGACGGCGGGAGGCACTGAAGCTTTCTTT. The chain couples TRBV29-1 to TRBJ1-1; tentative D call: TRBD1 (6 bases). The CDR3 has 16 amino acids. Germline V gene lookup returns CDR1 SQVTM and CDR2 ANQGSEA. The ends were cut back, 5 bases at V and 4 bases at J, with 23 bases in the middle.